Listed below are T cell receptor beta chains from one sample, sequenced in a study of Ad26.COV2.S vaccination and SARS-CoV-2 variants. Method: immunoSEQ multiplex PCR; TCRdb's copy keeps in-frame clones and lacks some. The repertoire includes 180,000 or so clones, 87% of them detected once, and more than 4.5% sits in the top ten. The starting material was peripheral blood, obtained after recovery from COVID-19. All receptors derive from a human donor who had recovered from COVID-19. Each CDR3 is given with its conserved first and last residue. Fields, in order: V gene, clone size, CDR3 length, J gene, D gene, CDR3 protein, CDR3 DNA. The D gene is left open where the match is weak. A row's size may be missing; if present it is once, few, many or a size class.

v_call: TRBV3-1/TRBV3-2
clone_size: .
cdr3_length: 19
j_call: TRBJ2-5
d_call: TRBD2
cdr3_aa: CASSPRRLAGGPGVETQYF
cdr3_nt: TGTGCCAGCAGCCCCCGAAGACTAGCGGGAGGGCCGGGGGTGGAGACCCAGTACTTC

v_call: TRBV5-5
clone_size: once
cdr3_length: 16
j_call: TRBJ2-1
d_call: TRBD1
cdr3_aa: CASSGELTGVYNEQFF
cdr3_nt: TGTGCCAGCAGCGGTGAATTGACAGGGGTTTACAATGAGCAGTTCTTC

v_call: TRBV10-3
clone_size: .
cdr3_length: 15
j_call: TRBJ2-4
d_call: TRBD2
cdr3_aa: CAISEPSVGGNIQYF
cdr3_nt: TGTGCCATCAGTGAGCCCTCGGTGGGAGGGAACATTCAGTACTTC

v_call: TRBV7-9
clone_size: .
cdr3_length: 14
j_call: TRBJ2-1
d_call: .
cdr3_aa: CASSSLRPPNEQFF
cdr3_nt: TGTGCCAGCAGCTCCCTCAGGCCACCGAATGAGCAGTTCTTC

v_call: TRBV6-5
clone_size: .
cdr3_length: 13
j_call: TRBJ2-7
d_call: .
cdr3_aa: CASTTEGYYEQYF
cdr3_nt: TGTGCCAGCACCACAGAAGGGTACTACGAGCAGTACTTC

v_call: TRBV7-6
clone_size: .
cdr3_length: 13
j_call: TRBJ1-5
d_call: .
cdr3_aa: CARPRQTNQPQHF
cdr3_nt: TGTGCCAGACCGAGACAAACTAATCAGCCCCAGCATTTT

v_call: TRBV28
clone_size: .
cdr3_length: 12
j_call: TRBJ1-5
d_call: .
cdr3_aa: CASSFGAQPQHF
cdr3_nt: TGTGCCAGCAGTTTTGGGGCTCAGCCCCAGCATTTT

v_call: TRBV13
clone_size: .
cdr3_length: 11
j_call: TRBJ1-2
d_call: .
cdr3_aa: CASSGPRGYTF
cdr3_nt: TGTGCCAGCAGCGGTCCCAGGGGCTACACCTTC

v_call: TRBV19
clone_size: few
cdr3_length: 14
j_call: TRBJ2-2
d_call: TRBD2
cdr3_aa: CASGTSGRTGELFF
cdr3_nt: TGTGCCAGTGGGACTAGCGGGAGGACCGGGGAGCTGTTTTTT

v_call: TRBV7-9
clone_size: .
cdr3_length: 16
j_call: TRBJ2-1
d_call: TRBD1
cdr3_aa: CASSARGTGWLNEQFF
cdr3_nt: TGTGCCAGCAGCGCCCGTGGGACAGGGTGGCTCAATGAGCAGTTCTTC

v_call: TRBV9
clone_size: .
cdr3_length: 14
j_call: TRBJ1-2
d_call: .
cdr3_aa: CASSVAGQDYGYTF
cdr3_nt: TGTGCCAGCAGCGTAGCAGGGCAGGACTATGGCTACACCTTC

v_call: TRBV5-4
clone_size: .
cdr3_length: 14
j_call: TRBJ1-3
d_call: .
cdr3_aa: CASSLEGLGNTIYF
cdr3_nt: TGTGCCAGCAGCTTGGAAGGTCTTGGAAACACCATATATTTT

v_call: TRBV9
clone_size: .
cdr3_length: 16
j_call: TRBJ2-3
d_call: .
cdr3_aa: CASSSWRGISTDTQYF
cdr3_nt: TGTGCCAGCAGCAGCTGGAGGGGGATCAGCACAGATACGCAGTATTTT

v_call: TRBV11-3
clone_size: .
cdr3_length: 15
j_call: TRBJ2-5
d_call: TRBD1
cdr3_aa: CASSPRTGRGETQYF
cdr3_nt: TGTGCCAGCAGCCCGCGGACAGGGCGGGGAGAGACCCAGTACTTC

v_call: TRBV24-1
clone_size: .
cdr3_length: 16
j_call: TRBJ2-5
d_call: .
cdr3_aa: CATSDPRTDRGETQYF
cdr3_nt: TGTGCCACCAGTGATCCTAGGACGGACCGCGGGGAGACCCAGTACTTC

v_call: TRBV28
clone_size: .
cdr3_length: 20
j_call: TRBJ1-1
d_call: TRBD1
cdr3_aa: CASNLKLTPGQLVMNTEAFF
cdr3_nt: TGTGCCAGCAACCTAAAACTAACCCCGGGACAGTTAGTTATGAACACTGAAGCTTTCTTT

v_call: TRBV5-1
clone_size: .
cdr3_length: 15
j_call: TRBJ2-1
d_call: .
cdr3_aa: CASSSQGNLNYEQFF
cdr3_nt: TGCGCCAGCAGCTCCCAGGGTAATTTGAATTATGAGCAGTTCTTC

v_call: TRBV5-1
clone_size: few
cdr3_length: 15
j_call: TRBJ1-2
d_call: .
cdr3_aa: CASKSALGADYGYTF
cdr3_nt: TGCGCCAGCAAATCGGCATTGGGCGCCGACTATGGCTACACCTTC

v_call: TRBV2
clone_size: .
cdr3_length: 12
j_call: TRBJ2-3
d_call: .
cdr3_aa: CASSPGPDTQYF
cdr3_nt: TGTGCCAGCAGTCCGGGCCCAGATACGCAGTATTTT

v_call: TRBV7-8
clone_size: .
cdr3_length: 17
j_call: TRBJ2-1
d_call: TRBD1
cdr3_aa: CASSPLGTGGAYNEQFF
cdr3_nt: TGTGCCAGCAGCCCCCTAGGGACAGGGGGAGCCTACAATGAGCAGTTCTTC

v_call: TRBV29-1
clone_size: .
cdr3_length: 14
j_call: TRBJ1-3
d_call: .
cdr3_aa: CSVEPETTGNTIYF
cdr3_nt: TGCAGCGTTGAACCAGAGACGACTGGAAACACCATATATTTT

v_call: TRBV2
clone_size: many
cdr3_length: 17
j_call: TRBJ1-5
d_call: TRBD1
cdr3_aa: CASSEQAGGRSNQPQHF
cdr3_nt: TGTGCCAGCAGTGAACAGGCAGGGGGCCGAAGCAATCAGCCCCAGCATTTT

v_call: TRBV11-2
clone_size: .
cdr3_length: 15
j_call: TRBJ1-2
d_call: TRBD1
cdr3_aa: CASSLAAGGNYGYTF
cdr3_nt: TGTGCCAGCAGCTTAGCGGCAGGGGGCAACTATGGCTACACCTTC

v_call: TRBV7-8
clone_size: .
cdr3_length: 14
j_call: TRBJ1-2
d_call: .
cdr3_aa: CASSLVGANYGYTF
cdr3_nt: TGTGCCAGCAGCTTAGTAGGAGCTAACTATGGCTACACCTTC

v_call: TRBV6-6
clone_size: .
cdr3_length: 16
j_call: TRBJ1-3
d_call: TRBD1
cdr3_aa: CASSYSTGDSGNTIYF
cdr3_nt: TGTGCCAGCAGTTACTCCACAGGGGACTCTGGAAACACCATATATTTT

v_call: TRBV5-1
clone_size: .
cdr3_length: 16
j_call: TRBJ2-5
d_call: .
cdr3_aa: CASSLGDSGTKETQYF
cdr3_nt: TGCGCCAGCAGCTTGGGCGACTCAGGGACCAAAGAGACCCAGTACTTC

v_call: TRBV6-4
clone_size: .
cdr3_length: 14
j_call: TRBJ2-2
d_call: TRBD1
cdr3_aa: CASRRQGISGELFF
cdr3_nt: TGTGCCAGCAGGAGACAGGGGATATCCGGGGAGCTGTTTTTT

v_call: TRBV11-2
clone_size: .
cdr3_length: 16
j_call: TRBJ2-7
d_call: TRBD2
cdr3_aa: CASSSETSGRIYEQYF
cdr3_nt: TGTGCCAGCAGCTCCGAGACTAGCGGGAGAATATACGAGCAGTACTTC

v_call: TRBV2
clone_size: .
cdr3_length: 13
j_call: TRBJ2-3
d_call: .
cdr3_aa: CASSNEGVGTQYF
cdr3_nt: TGTGCCAGCAGTAATGAGGGGGTTGGGACGCAGTATTTT

v_call: TRBV15
clone_size: .
cdr3_length: 15
j_call: TRBJ1-5
d_call: .
cdr3_aa: CATSRDRSGSRPQHF
cdr3_nt: TGTGCCACCAGCAGAGATCGTAGCGGATCACGGCCCCAGCATTTT

v_call: TRBV5-5
clone_size: .
cdr3_length: 15
j_call: TRBJ2-3
d_call: .
cdr3_aa: CASSSRTGNTDTQYF
cdr3_nt: TGTGCCAGCAGCTCCCGGACGGGAAACACAGATACGCAGTATTTT

v_call: TRBV11-2
clone_size: .
cdr3_length: 13
j_call: TRBJ2-7
d_call: .
cdr3_aa: CASSLVPSYEQYF
cdr3_nt: TGTGCCAGCAGCTTAGTTCCTAGTTACGAGCAGTACTTC

v_call: TRBV6-5
clone_size: .
cdr3_length: 12
j_call: TRBJ1-1
d_call: .
cdr3_aa: CASRQGGTEAFF
cdr3_nt: TGTGCCAGCAGGCAAGGTGGGACTGAAGCTTTCTTT

v_call: TRBV4-2
clone_size: .
cdr3_length: 17
j_call: TRBJ2-1
d_call: TRBD2
cdr3_aa: CASSQDWRLAGYNEQFF
cdr3_nt: TGTGCCAGCAGCCAAGATTGGAGACTAGCGGGATACAACGAGCAGTTCTTC

v_call: TRBV29-1
clone_size: .
cdr3_length: 16
j_call: TRBJ2-3
d_call: .
cdr3_aa: CSVAAGADPSTDTQYF
cdr3_nt: TGCAGCGTTGCGGCGGGGGCCGACCCGAGCACAGATACGCAGTATTTT

v_call: TRBV5-1
clone_size: .
cdr3_length: 15
j_call: TRBJ2-3
d_call: .
cdr3_aa: CASSFSGGRTDTQYF
cdr3_nt: TGCGCCAGCAGCTTTTCGGGGGGCCGCACAGATACGCAGTATTTT

v_call: TRBV15
clone_size: .
cdr3_length: 15
j_call: TRBJ2-7
d_call: .
cdr3_aa: CATSSPRAPTGEQYF
cdr3_nt: TGTGCCACCAGCAGTCCGAGGGCTCCAACGGGGGAGCAGTACTTC

v_call: TRBV10-3
clone_size: .
cdr3_length: 14
j_call: TRBJ1-2
d_call: .
cdr3_aa: CAISEGNSNYGYTF
cdr3_nt: TGTGCCATCAGTGAGGGAAATTCGAACTATGGCTACACCTTC

v_call: TRBV11-3
clone_size: .
cdr3_length: 13
j_call: TRBJ1-1
d_call: .
cdr3_aa: CASSLVARTEAFF
cdr3_nt: TGTGCCAGCAGCTTAGTCGCGAGGACTGAAGCTTTCTTT

v_call: TRBV15
clone_size: .
cdr3_length: 15
j_call: TRBJ2-1
d_call: .
cdr3_aa: CATSRAAGTYNEQFF
cdr3_nt: TGTGCCACCAGCAGAGCGGCAGGGACCTACAATGAGCAGTTCTTC

v_call: TRBV2
clone_size: .
cdr3_length: 16
j_call: TRBJ2-1
d_call: .
cdr3_aa: CASSEALRRLNNEQFF
cdr3_nt: TGTGCCAGCAGTGAAGCGCTGAGGCGGTTAAACAATGAGCAGTTCTTC

v_call: TRBV5-1
clone_size: .
cdr3_length: 16
j_call: TRBJ2-7
d_call: TRBD2
cdr3_aa: CASSLGLAEGSHEQYF
cdr3_nt: TGCGCCAGCAGCTTGGGTCTAGCGGAAGGCAGCCACGAGCAGTACTTC

v_call: TRBV10-2
clone_size: few
cdr3_length: 12
j_call: TRBJ2-1
d_call: .
cdr3_aa: CASSGLVNEQFF
cdr3_nt: TGCGCCAGCAGTGGGTTGGTAAATGAGCAGTTCTTC

v_call: TRBV19
clone_size: few
cdr3_length: 14
j_call: TRBJ1-5
d_call: TRBD1
cdr3_aa: CASSLARGPQPQHF
cdr3_nt: TGTGCCAGTAGTCTGGCCAGGGGGCCTCAGCCCCAGCATTTT

v_call: TRBV7-3
clone_size: .
cdr3_length: 14
j_call: TRBJ2-7
d_call: TRBD1
cdr3_aa: CASSSGRGPGEQYF
cdr3_nt: TGTGCCAGCAGCTCGGGCAGGGGGCCGGGCGAGCAGTACTTC

v_call: TRBV5-1
clone_size: .
cdr3_length: 15
j_call: TRBJ2-1
d_call: .
cdr3_aa: CASSLYGSSYNEQFF
cdr3_nt: TGCGCCAGCAGCTTGTACGGGAGCTCCTACAATGAGCAGTTCTTC